Following are 7 T cell receptor beta chains from one sample sequenced in a study of T cell changes during pregnancy in multiple sclerosis. Repertoires were generated with immunoSEQ multiplex PCR, while TCRdb's copy carries only in-frame clones and drops some. This table has roughly 71,000 clones, roughly 90% appearing once. Sequenced material: peripheral blood, taken in the first trimester of pregnancy. These receptors came from a female donor in good health, enrolled as a control in a pregnancy study.

V is TRBV9 and J is TRBJ1-3, with a weak D call TRBD1 (6 bases). V gave up 4 bases and J gave up 0 bases, with 11 bases separating them. The CDR3 spans 15 residues. From germline, CDR1 is SGDLS and CDR2 YYNGEE. CDR3: CASSPTDSSGNTIYF. The CDR3 bases are TGTGCCAGCAGCCCAACGGACAGCTCTGGAAACACCATATATTTT.

V and J are TRBV28 and TRBJ2-1, with 7 bases matching TRBD1. Germline values: CDR1 MDHEN, CDR2 SYDVKM. The length of the CDR3 is 16 residues. V dropped 3 bases and J dropped 8; count of bases not matched to a gene: 13. For the CDR3, the DNA is TGTGCCAGCAGTTTGCCTAGCCTGGGACAGAAAGATGAGCAGTTCTTC. Protein product: CASSLPSLGQKDEQFF.

This sequence joins TRBV19 and TRBJ2-7; maybe TRBD1 (5 bases). The CDR3 sequence is 14 residues long. Germline V gene lookup returns CDR1 LNHDA and CDR2 SQIVND (reference sequence). V lost 1 base and J 0 bases, leaving 7 bases between the germline ends. The CDR3 is CASSIAGHSYEQYF. CDR3 DNA sequence: TGTGCCAGTAGTATAGCCGGACACTCCTACGAGCAGTACTTC.

This chain links TRBV18 with TRBJ2-3; D perhaps matches TRBD1 (5 bases). Germline CDR1 is KGHSH and CDR2 is LQKENI. This CDR3 spans 12 amino acids. Trimming shortened V by 4 bases and J by 6 bases, and 8 bases separated the two germline ends. CDR3 nucleotide sequence: TGTGCCAGCTCACAGAAGGGGGATACGCAGTATTTT. This codes for CASSQKGDTQYF.

The CDR3, as DNA: TGTGCCAGCACCCGGACTAGCGGACAGGGGGAGCAGTACTTC. Translated, it gives CASTRTSGQGEQYF. The chain employs TRBV6-5 and TRBJ2-7, with D tentatively TRBD2 (10 bases). The CDR3 is 14 amino acids. Germline assignment: CDR1 MNHEY and CDR2 SVGAGI. V lost 7 bases, J lost 7 bases, and 20 bases lay in between.

This clone was seen once. The J gene is TRBJ2-1, the V gene TRBV7-9, with D possibly matching TRBD1 (6 bases). V lost 1 base and J 4 bases, leaving 11 bases between the germline ends. The length of the CDR3 is 15 residues. CDR1 is SEHNR and CDR2 is FQNEAQ in the germline V gene (reference sequence). This chain's CDR3 is CASSLGAGAYNEQFF. The CDR3 coding sequence is TGTGCCAGCAGCTTAGGGGCAGGGGCTTACAATGAGCAGTTCTTC.

This rearrangement joins TRBV6-6 to TRBJ2-7; possibly TRBD2 for D (6 bases). V was trimmed by 5 bases and J by 0 bases, leaving 17 bases between them. CDR1 is MNHNY, CDR2 SVGAGI, per germline (reference sequence). This CDR3 comprises 16 residues. CDR3 residues: CASSAQPGLYSYEQYF. Here the CDR3 DNA reads TGTGCCAGCAGTGCCCAACCGGGACTCTACTCCTACGAGCAGTACTTC.